This TCR beta chain was documented in a study of T cells in tuberculosis. Turning to the study itself: T cells were selected with CD1B tetramers loaded with glucose monomycolate.

Findings and caveats of the study: Active tuberculosis patients had shorter CDR3-alpha; the beta difference was nonsignificant. Classification accuracy was about 85% (AUROC 0.7 to 0.9) with the GMM-specific repertoire.

The V and J ends lost 3 bases and 4 bases respectively, with 11 bases between them. The CDR3 has 14 amino acids. The V gene's germline CDR1 is MNHEY and CDR2 SMNVEV (reference sequence). Turning to this clone: Its antigen is as yet unknown.

Clones were read by immunoSEQ multiplex PCR, and TCRdb kept only the in-frame ones, dropping some. The sample holds some 41,000 clones, approximately 94% seen once. This clonotype was obtained from a donor aged 5 to 30 with latent tuberculosis or without tuberculosis infection. Some clones in this sample may be carry-over from other donors' samples. Sequencing used PBMCs. V is TRBV27 and J is TRBJ2-3; D is uncertain. In DNA, the CDR3 is TGTGCCAGCAGTTTGTCGTTATTTCCAGATACGCAGTATTTT. Encoded protein: CASSLSLFPDTQYF.